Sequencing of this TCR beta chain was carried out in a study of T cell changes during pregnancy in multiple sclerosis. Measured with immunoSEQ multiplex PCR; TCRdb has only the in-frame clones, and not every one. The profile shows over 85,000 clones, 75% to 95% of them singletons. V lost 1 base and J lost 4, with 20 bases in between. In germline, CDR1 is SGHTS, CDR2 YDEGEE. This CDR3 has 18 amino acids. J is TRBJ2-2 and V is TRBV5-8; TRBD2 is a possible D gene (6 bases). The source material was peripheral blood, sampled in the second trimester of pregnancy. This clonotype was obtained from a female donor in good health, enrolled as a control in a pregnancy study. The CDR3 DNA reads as TGTGCCAGCAGCTTGTATTACGGGGAGGTGGCGAGCACCGGGGAGCTGTTTTTT. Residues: CASSLYYGEVASTGELFF.